This entry features one TCR beta chain sequence. Its antigen is as yet unknown. The V end lost 6 bases, the J end lost 8 bases, and 16 bases lay between the germline ends. Germline lookup yields CDR1 MGHDK and CDR2 SYGVNS. This CDR3 region has 13 residues. The unexposed donors gave CD4+ T cells in about 2010-2019, prior to COVID-19. Cryopreserved PBMCs were CD4-enriched, then split into naive and memory cells. This entry belongs to a study of CD4 T cells in relation to SARS-CoV-2 and coronaviruses. Study in general: Shared crossreactive spike epitopes were mapped to their HLA restriction. Findings and caveats of the study: No donor gave both pre-pandemic and post-infection samples. Monoreactive clones expanded significantly more to SARS-CoV-2 than crossreactive clones did.

Assay used: immunoSEQ multiplex PCR; TCRdb lists only in-frame clones, some missing. The sample holds around 56,000 clones, 75% to 90% seen once. The rearrangement joins TRBV25-1 to TRBJ1-2, with unresolved D. Material: memory CD4+ T cells from PBMCs. The clonotype comes from a human donor in good health. CDR3 amino acids: CASRGLELRGYTF. CDR3 sequence (DNA): TGTGCCAGCAGGGGATTGGAGTTGCGGGGCTACACCTTC.